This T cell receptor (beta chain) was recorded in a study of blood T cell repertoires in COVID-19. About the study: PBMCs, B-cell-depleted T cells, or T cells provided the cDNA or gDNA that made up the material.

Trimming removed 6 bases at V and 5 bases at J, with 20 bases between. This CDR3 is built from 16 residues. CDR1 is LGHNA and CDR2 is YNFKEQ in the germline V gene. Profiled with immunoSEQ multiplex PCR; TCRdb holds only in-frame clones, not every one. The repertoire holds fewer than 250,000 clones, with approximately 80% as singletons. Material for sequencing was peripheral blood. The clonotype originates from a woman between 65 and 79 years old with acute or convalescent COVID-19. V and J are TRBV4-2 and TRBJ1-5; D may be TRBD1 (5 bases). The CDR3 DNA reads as TGTGCCAGCAGGTGGGTGGGGGGAAGTAGTTATCAGCCCCAGCATTTT. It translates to CASRWVGGSSYQPQHF.